The entry below gives a single TCR beta chain sequence along with its context. Its antigen is currently unknown. Clones were sequenced by immunoSEQ multiplex PCR, and TCRdb holds only the in-frame ones, with some missing. The sample contains more than 40,000 clones, approximately 31% of which appear only once. The sample comes from a study of tumour-infiltrating T cells in Burkitt lymphoma. The overall study: Overall and progression-free survival were predicted by productive clonality. Broader study findings: Several public clonotypes recurred in numerous Burkitt lymphoma patients.

This CDR3 region has 16 residues. Germline V gene sequence: CDR1 SGHNT, CDR2 YYREEE (reference sequence). The junction had 8 bases not matched to a gene; V was cut back by 3 bases and J by 6 bases. The TCR comes from a human donor with Burkitt lymphoma. The chain links TRBV5-4 to TRBJ2-2; 10 bases match TRBD2. Input material: tumor tissue. The CDR3 DNA reads TGTGCCAGCAGCTCCAAGCGGGGGGGCCCCTCCGGGGAGCTGTTTTTT. This sequence encodes CASSSKRGGPSGELFF.